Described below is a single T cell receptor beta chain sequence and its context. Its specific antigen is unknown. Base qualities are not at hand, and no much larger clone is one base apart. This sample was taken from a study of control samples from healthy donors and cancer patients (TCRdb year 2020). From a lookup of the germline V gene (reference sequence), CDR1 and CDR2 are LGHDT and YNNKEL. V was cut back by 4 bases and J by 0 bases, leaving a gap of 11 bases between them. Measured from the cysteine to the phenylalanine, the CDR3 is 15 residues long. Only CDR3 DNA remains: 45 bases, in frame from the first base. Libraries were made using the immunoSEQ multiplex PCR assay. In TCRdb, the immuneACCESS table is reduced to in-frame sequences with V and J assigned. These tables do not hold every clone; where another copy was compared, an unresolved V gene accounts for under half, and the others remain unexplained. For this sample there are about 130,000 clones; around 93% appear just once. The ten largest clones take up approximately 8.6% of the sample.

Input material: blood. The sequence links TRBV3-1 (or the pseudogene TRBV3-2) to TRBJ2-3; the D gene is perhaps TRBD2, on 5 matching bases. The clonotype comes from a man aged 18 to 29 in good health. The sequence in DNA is TGTGCCAGCAGCCCGGACTCCTCTAGCACAGATACGCAGTATTTT. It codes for CASSPDSSSTDTQYF.